This T cell receptor beta chain is drawn from a study of beta chain features in type 1 diabetes. Study findings and constraints: TCRB CDR3 length was moderately but significantly reduced in all four CD4+ subsets of Type 1 diabetes patients. Patients with type 1 diabetes showed fewer VDJ junction insertions and more deletions. Sequencing the cDNA could make cells with high TCR expression show up more than they should.

Remarks on this clone: No antigen is known for it.

Sequencing targeted expressed TCRB transcripts, as all isolated RNA had been reverse transcribed. Data came from immunoSEQ multiplex PCR; TCRdb stores just in-frame clones and leaves some out. The top ten clones hold roughly 2.2% of a sample with 40,000 to 45,000 clones, approximately 72% of them seen once. Germline V gene data show CDR1 as ENHRY and CDR2 as SYGVKD. The CDR3 length is 14 residues. V lost 10 bases and J 1 base, leaving 13 bases between the germline ends. The sequenced material came from Tregs from blood. This sequence joins TRBV10-3 and TRBJ2-2, with a tentative D call TRBD1 (6 bases). The source of this sequence is a woman younger than 30 with type 1 diabetes. The CDR3 loop is CATQSTGNTGELFF. CDR3 in DNA: TGTGCCACGCAATCGACAGGGAACACCGGGGAGCTGTTTTTT.